This is a list of T cell receptor beta chains from one sample in a study of blood T cell repertoires in COVID-19. Some clones are missing from TCRdb's copy, which holds only in-frame ones; the method was immunoSEQ multiplex PCR. This table has about 110,000 clones, approximately 88% appearing once. Source material: peripheral blood. The receptors were gathered from a human donor in a cohort sampled during active COVID-19. Each CDR3 is given with its conserved first and last residue. The order of the fields is D gene, clone size, V gene, J gene, CDR3 DNA, CDR3 protein. The D gene is left open where the match is weak. The size of a clone is reported for some rows only, either as once, few or many, or as a class for expanded clones.

TRBD2	.	TRBV6-5	TRBJ2-7	TGTGCCAGCAGCATGACTAGCGGGATCTACGAGCAGTACTTC	CASSMTSGIYEQYF
.	.	TRBV19	TRBJ1-4	TGTGCCAGTAGTATCGGGGGTCCTCCTCCTAATGAAAAACTGTTTTTT	CASSIGGPPPNEKLFF
.	.	TRBV11-3	TRBJ2-3	TGTGCCAGCAGCTCAGCGGGGCCCGGGGGCACGCAGTATTTT	CASSSAGPGGTQYF
.	.	TRBV30	TRBJ1-5	TGTGCCTGGAGTATTACAGGGCATCAGCCCCAGCATTTT	CAWSITGHQPQHF
TRBD1	.	TRBV15	TRBJ2-7	TGTGCCACCAGTCGGACAGGCCACGAGCAGTACTTC	CATSRTGHEQYF
.	.	TRBV7-9	TRBJ1-3	TGTGCCAGCAGCTTAGGGTGGGACACTGGAAACACCATATATTTT	CASSLGWDTGNTIYF
.	.	TRBV19	TRBJ2-2	TGTGCCAGTAGTATAGGATTGGGAGGGGGACGGGAGCTGTTTTTT	CASSIGLGGGRELFF
.	.	TRBV9	TRBJ2-1	TGTGCCAGCAGCGTAGCCTGGGGGCTAGCGGACTACAATGAGCAGTTCTTC	CASSVAWGLADYNEQFF
.	once	TRBV30	TRBJ1-5	TGTGCCTGGAGTGCACTCCTCGGGGGGCAGCCCCAGCATTTT	CAWSALLGGQPQHF
TRBD2	.	TRBV6-1	TRBJ2-3	TGTGCCAGCAGTGAAGCAGCGGGGGGGCCATCGGGCACAGATACGCAGTATTTT	CASSEAAGGPSGTDTQYF
.	once	TRBV6-5	TRBJ1-1	TGTGCCAGCAGGCGGACGGGAAACACTGAAGCTTTCTTT	CASRRTGNTEAFF
TRBD1	.	TRBV4-2	TRBJ2-1	TGTGCCAGCAGCCGGGACAGGGGCTCCTACAATGAGCAGTTCTTC	CASSRDRGSYNEQFF
.	.	TRBV30	TRBJ2-6	TGTGCCTGGACAAGGGGTCCTGGGGCCAACGTCCTGACTTTC	CAWTRGPGANVLTF
.	.	TRBV3-1/TRBV3-2	TRBJ2-7	TGTGCCAGCAGCCAAGAAAGCGGATACGAGCAGTACTTC	CASSQESGYEQYF
TRBD1	once	TRBV7-2	TRBJ2-7	TGTGCCAGCAGCTTATTCCAGGGGGAGTACGAGCAGTACTTC	CASSLFQGEYEQYF
TRBD1	.	TRBV7-9	TRBJ2-7	TGTGCCAGCAGCCCCGCTCAGGGGACAGGCGGTGCGTACGAGCAGTACTTC	CASSPAQGTGGAYEQYF
.	.	TRBV11-2	TRBJ1-1	TGTGCCAGCAGCTTAGTAGGGGACACTGAAGCTTTCTTT	CASSLVGDTEAFF
.	.	TRBV4-1	TRBJ1-3	TGCGCCAGCAGCCACCAGGGGAGACAAAACACCATATATTTT	CASSHQGRQNTIYF
.	.	TRBV3-1/TRBV3-2	TRBJ1-3	TGTGCCAGCAGCCAAGCCCTGTTCACAGGGAACACCATATATTTT	CASSQALFTGNTIYF
TRBD2	.	TRBV10-2	TRBJ2-2	TGCGCCAGCACCCTAGCGGGGGCCACCGGGGAGCTGTTTTTT	CASTLAGATGELFF
TRBD1	.	TRBV7-9	TRBJ2-1	TGTGCCAGCAGCTCCCGGACAGGTACCAACAATGAGCAGTTCTTC	CASSSRTGTNNEQFF
TRBD1	.	TRBV28	TRBJ1-5	TGTGCCAGCAGTTGGGGGGGGGACAGGTACAATCAGCCCCAGCATTTT	CASSWGGDRYNQPQHF
TRBD2	.	TRBV3-1/TRBV3-2	TRBJ2-4	TGTGCCAGCAGCCCGGGACTAGCGGGGGGGTGGGCCAAAAACATTCAGTACTTC	CASSPGLAGGWAKNIQYF
TRBD1	.	TRBV19	TRBJ1-5	TGTGCCAGTAGTGCCGGGACAGTAAGAAATAGCAATCAGCCCCAGCATTTT	CASSAGTVRNSNQPQHF
TRBD1	.	TRBV4-1	TRBJ2-3	TGCGCCAGCAGCCAAGGTCCGGGACAGGGGGCAGATACGCAGTATTTT	CASSQGPGQGADTQYF
.	.	TRBV5-1	TRBJ2-2	TGCGCCAGCAGCGCAAGGGGGTCCGGGGAGCTGTTTTTT	CASSARGSGELFF
TRBD2	.	TRBV7-2	TRBJ2-7	TGTGCCAGCAGCTTGACTAGCGGATACGAGCAGTACTTC	CASSLTSGYEQYF
.	.	TRBV27	TRBJ2-6	TGTGCCAGCAGTTTAAGTTCCAGGGTAGGTCCTGGGGCCAACGTCCTGACTTTC	CASSLSSRVGPGANVLTF
.	.	TRBV6-5	TRBJ1-4	TGTGCCAGCAGTTTACCAGGGTCGACTAATGAAAAACTGTTTTTT	CASSLPGSTNEKLFF
TRBD1	.	TRBV18	TRBJ2-7	TGTGCCAGCCGGACAGGGGTTTCCTACGAGCAGTACTTC	CASRTGVSYEQYF
TRBD2	.	TRBV28	TRBJ2-1	TGTGCCAGCAGTTCCTCATCAACTAGCGGGAGACATGAGCAGTTCTTC	CASSSSSTSGRHEQFF
.	.	TRBV6-5	TRBJ2-2	TGTGCCAGCAGTCTGGAGGCCCGCGGGGAGCTGTTTTTT	CASSLEARGELFF
TRBD1	many	TRBV6-5	TRBJ2-7	TGTGCCAGCACCATCGGACAGGGCTACGAGCAGTACTTC	CASTIGQGYEQYF
TRBD1	.	TRBV6-5	TRBJ2-5	TGTGCCAGCAGCAGGACAGGGTCGACTCAAGAGACCCAGTACTTC	CASSRTGSTQETQYF
TRBD2	.	TRBV14	TRBJ2-3	TGTGCCAGCAGCCCGAGACTAGCGGGAGTGGCTACGCAGTATTTT	CASSPRLAGVATQYF
.	once	TRBV7-9	TRBJ1-5	TGTGCCAGCAGTCCACAGGGTAGCAATCAGCCCCAGCATTTT	CASSPQGSNQPQHF
TRBD2	.	TRBV5-1	TRBJ2-1	TGCGCCAGCAGCTTGGCCTTGGGACTAGCGGGAGGGAATGAGCAGTTCTTC	CASSLALGLAGGNEQFF
.	.	TRBV19	TRBJ2-7	TGTGCCAGTAGTGTGGGCGTAAACCCGATCGACGAGCAGTACTTC	CASSVGVNPIDEQYF
.	.	TRBV15	TRBJ2-7	TGTGCCTCCTCTTTCGGGACATCCTACGAGCAGTACTTC	CASSFGTSYEQYF
TRBD1	.	TRBV5-3	TRBJ1-1	TGTGCCAGAAGCTTGGTTGAAGGCAGGGGGCCCACTGAAGCTTTCTTT	CARSLVEGRGPTEAFF
.	.	TRBV27	TRBJ2-7	TGTGCCAGCAGTTTGGCCGGAGGACCCTACGAGCAGTACTTC	CASSLAGGPYEQYF
TRBD1	.	TRBV2	TRBJ1-5	TGTGCCAGCAGCCCCGGGACAGAGTACGATCAGCCCCAGCATTTT	CASSPGTEYDQPQHF